This entry lists 18 T cell receptor beta chains sequenced from one sample in a study of blood T cell repertoires in COVID-19. The protocol was immunoSEQ multiplex PCR, while the TCRdb copy is restricted to in-frame clones and leaves out a portion. The table lists hundreds of thousands of clones, about 80% of them singletons. The sequencing sample was made of peripheral blood. Receptors originate from a woman aged 80 or over with acute or convalescent COVID-19.

V is TRBV12-3 or TRBV12-4 and J is TRBJ1-2, with a weak D call TRBD1 (6 bases). With 6 bases removed from V and 4 bases from J, the gap between germline ends came to 12 bases. The CDR3 extends over 13 amino acids. The CDR3 region has the DNA TGTGCCAGCAGAGAGACAGGTTCCTATGGCTACACCTTC. Amino acids: CASRETGSYGYTF.

This rearrangement joins TRBV6-2 or TRBV6-3 to TRBJ2-3; 11 positions agree with TRBD1. The CDR3 runs 14 residues. J gave up 6 bases and V 5 bases, and 4 bases lay outside the gene matches. CDR1 MNHEY and CDR2 SVGEGT come from the germline V gene. The CDR3, as DNA: TGTGCCAGCAGTCAGGGACAGGGGGTGGATACGCAGTATTTT. The encoded protein is CASSQGQGVDTQYF.

CDR3 residues: CASSRGTGTTSNYGYTF. The CDR3 region has the DNA TGTGCCAGCAGCCGAGGGACAGGGACCACTAGTAACTATGGCTACACCTTC. This sequence joins TRBV3-1 (or the pseudogene TRBV3-2) and TRBJ1-2; 9 nucleotides line up with TRBD1. The CDR3 has 17 residues. With 4 bases clipped from V and 1 base from J, the junction kept 10 bases outside the gene matches. Germline assignment: CDR1 LGHDT and CDR2 YNNKEL (reference sequence).

The rearrangement links TRBV12-5 to TRBJ1-5; a possible D gene is TRBD1 (5 bases). The V and J ends lost 0 bases and 0 bases respectively, with 27 bases between them. Germline V gene lookup returns CDR1 LGHNT and CDR2 FRNRAP. This CDR3 has 22 residues. The CDR3 loop reads CASGLVAMQGRTSDDSNQPQHF. DNA for the CDR3: TGTGCTAGTGGTTTGGTTGCTATGCAGGGCCGTACGTCTGATGATAGCAATCAGCCCCAGCATTTT.

The chain carries TRBV5-1 and TRBJ2-5, with 7 nucleotides matching TRBD2. Trimming cost V 6 bases and J 5 bases; bases outside gene matches: 10. The germline V gene encodes CDR1 SGHRS and CDR2 YFSETQ. The CDR3 has 14 residues. The CDR3 protein is CASKDTGGGETQYF. CDR3 in DNA: TGCGCCAGCAAGGACACGGGAGGAGGTGAGACCCAGTACTTC.

V usage is TRBV7-2 and J usage is TRBJ1-5; 7 bases are a match to TRBD1. The germline V gene encodes CDR1 SGHTA and CDR2 FQGNSA. V gave up 2 bases and J gave up 4 bases; unmatched junction bases: 5. This CDR3 has 15 residues. CDR3 sequence: CASSLTRGPNQPQHF. The CDR3 DNA reads TGTGCCAGCAGCTTAACAAGGGGGCCTAATCAGCCCCAGCATTTT.

The chain is built from TRBV9 and TRBJ1-1; D is unclear. V shed 0 bases and J shed 5 bases, with 8 bases lying between them. CDR1 and CDR2 from the germline V gene are SGDLS and YYNGEE. The CDR3 length is 13 residues. The CDR3 is CASSVGGRTEAFF. CDR3 sequence (DNA): TGTGCCAGCAGCGTAGGCGGTAGGACTGAAGCTTTCTTT.

This clone occurred a few times. The chain couples TRBV11-1 to TRBJ2-2, with a possible D match to TRBD2 (5 bases). Trimming left V 0 bases short and J 5 bases short, with 7 bases between. The CDR3 extends over 14 amino acids. The V gene's germline CDR1 is SGHAT and CDR2 FQDESV (reference sequence). The CDR3 bases are TGTGCCAGCAGCTTAGCGGGAGAAACCGGGGAGCTGTTTTTT. Residues: CASSLAGETGELFF.

This rearrangement joins TRBV6-5 to TRBJ1-4; the D gene is possibly TRBD1 (5 bases). CDR3 size: 14 residues. Germline V gives CDR1 MNHEY, CDR2 SVGAGI. V was shortened by 8 bases and J by 2 bases, with 12 bases between the two germline ends. CDR3 sequence: CASRGWGTNEKLFF. The CDR3 DNA is TGTGCCAGCCGGGGGTGGGGTACTAATGAAAAACTGTTTTTT.

The genes are TRBV5-4 and TRBJ2-1, with 11 positions matching TRBD2. Germline V gives CDR1 SGHNT, CDR2 YYREEE (reference sequence). The CDR3 totals 15 residues. With 4 bases clipped from V and 8 bases from J, the junction kept 8 bases outside the gene matches. The CDR3 DNA is TGTGCCAGCAGCCTTCTAGCGGGGGGAAGCGATGAGCAGTTCTTC. This codes for CASSLLAGGSDEQFF.

This chain joins TRBV3-1 (or the pseudogene TRBV3-2) and TRBJ1-4, with D perhaps TRBD1 (6 bases). V lost 1 base to trimming and J lost 13 bases, with 7 bases between them. Germline assignment: CDR1 LGHDT and CDR2 YNNKEL (reference sequence). This CDR3 is 11 amino acids long. The CDR3 loop is CASSQGGGLFF. CDR3 nucleotides: TGTGCCAGCAGCCAAGGAGGGGGACTGTTTTTT.

The genes are TRBV5-5 and TRBJ1-1, with 7 bases aligning to TRBD1. V shed 2 bases, J shed 4 bases, and the junction held 8 bases outside the gene matches. The CDR3 has 15 residues. Germline CDR1 SGHKS, CDR2 YYEKEE (reference sequence). The chain's CDR3 is CASSFEQGYRTEAFF. Written as DNA, the CDR3 is TGTGCCAGCAGCTTCGAACAGGGGTATCGCACTGAAGCTTTCTTT. Full variable domain (remainder filled in from reference TRBV5-5 and TRBJ1-1): DAGVTQSPTHLIKTRGQQVTLRCSPISGHKSVSWYQQVLGQGPQFIFQYYEKEERGRGNFPDRFSARQFPNYSSELNVNALLLGDSALYLCASSFEQGYRTEAFFGQGTRLTVV.

In this sample, this clone turned up a few times. The chain uses TRBV6-5 and TRBJ2-3; 14 bases map to TRBD2. The CDR3 extends over 15 amino acids. Germline V lookup: CDR1 MNHEY, CDR2 SVGAGI. V dropped 9 bases and J dropped 4; count of bases not matched to a gene: 6. This CDR3 reads CASRLAGGQADTQYF. CDR3 coding DNA: TGTGCCAGTAGACTAGCGGGGGGGCAGGCAGATACGCAGTATTTT.

The V gene is TRBV6-5, the J gene TRBJ2-3, with 7 positions matching TRBD1. Germline CDR1 MNHEY, CDR2 SVGAGI. With V trimmed by 6 bases and J by 1 base, 4 bases remained unmatched. This CDR3 has 14 residues. The CDR3 nucleotides are TGTGCCAGCAGAGGGACAGATCGCACAGATACGCAGTATTTT. Residues: CASRGTDRTDTQYF.

This chain uses TRBV3-1 (or the pseudogene TRBV3-2) with TRBJ2-3; D remains ambiguous. The V gene lost 3 bases and the J gene lost 1 base, with 17 bases spanning the gap. The CDR3 spans 17 residues. The germline V gene has CDR1 LGHDT and CDR2 YNNKEL (reference sequence). CDR3 in amino acids: CASSHPYGRAGTDTQYF. As DNA, the CDR3 is TGTGCCAGCAGCCACCCATATGGGCGCGCCGGCACAGATACGCAGTATTTT.

The chain carries TRBV7-9 and TRBJ2-2, with TRBD1 as a possible D gene (5 bases). CDR3 length: 15 amino acids. V dropped 4 bases and J dropped 4 bases, with 13 bases sitting between them. CDR1 and CDR2 from the germline V gene are SEHNR and FQNEAQ (reference sequence). In nucleotides, the CDR3 is TGTGCCAGCAGCTCCAGCGACAGAATCACCGGGGAGCTGTTTTTT. It specifies CASSSSDRITGELFF.

The chain is built from TRBV19 and TRBJ1-2, with TRBD1 identical over 8 bases. The ends lost 3 bases at V and 3 bases at J; junction bases unmatched: 6. The CDR3 is 15 amino acids. Germline V CDR1 and CDR2: LNHDA, SQIVND (reference sequence). As DNA, the CDR3 is TGTGCCAGTAGTATGGACGGACAGGGTGACTATGGCTACACCTTC. This translates into CASSMDGQGDYGYTF. The full variable domain, rest sourced from reference TRBV19 and TRBJ1-2, is DGGITQSPKYLFRKEGQNVTLSCEQNLNHDAMYWYRQDPGQGLRLIYYSQIVNDFQKGDIAEGYSVSREKKESFPLTVTSAQKNPTAFYLCASSMDGQGDYGYTFGSGTRLTVV.

This chain links TRBV9 with TRBJ1-2; 7 bases match TRBD1. Germline CDR1 and CDR2: SGDLS and YYNGEE. The CDR3 is 16 amino acids. Trimming took 0 bases from V and 7 from J; bases not matched to a gene: 12. CDR3 amino acids: CASSVGDRPYPGGYTF. DNA of the CDR3: TGTGCCAGCAGCGTAGGGGACAGACCCTATCCGGGTGGCTACACCTTC.